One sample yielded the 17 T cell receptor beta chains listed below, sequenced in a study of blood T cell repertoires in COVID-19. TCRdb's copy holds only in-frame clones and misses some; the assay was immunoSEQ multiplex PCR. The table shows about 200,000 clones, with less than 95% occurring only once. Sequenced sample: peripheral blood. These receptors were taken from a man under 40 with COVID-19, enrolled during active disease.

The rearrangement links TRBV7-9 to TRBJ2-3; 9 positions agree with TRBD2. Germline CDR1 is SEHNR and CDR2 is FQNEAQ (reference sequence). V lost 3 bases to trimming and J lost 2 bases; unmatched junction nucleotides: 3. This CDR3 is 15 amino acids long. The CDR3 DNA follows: TGTGCCAGCAGCTTGACTAGCGGCAACACAGATACGCAGTATTTT. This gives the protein CASSLTSGNTDTQYF.

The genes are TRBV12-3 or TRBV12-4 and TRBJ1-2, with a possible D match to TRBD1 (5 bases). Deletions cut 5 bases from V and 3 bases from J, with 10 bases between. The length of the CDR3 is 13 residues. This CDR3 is CASSVTAHYGYTF. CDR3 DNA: TGTGCCAGCAGTGTGACAGCTCACTATGGCTACACCTTC.

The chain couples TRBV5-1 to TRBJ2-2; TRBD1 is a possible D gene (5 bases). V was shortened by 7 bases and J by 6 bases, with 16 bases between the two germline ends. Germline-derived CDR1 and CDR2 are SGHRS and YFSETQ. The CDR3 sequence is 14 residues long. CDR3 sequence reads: CASHDQGSSGELFF. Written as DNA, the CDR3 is TGCGCCAGCCACGACCAGGGATCCTCCGGGGAGCTGTTTTTT.

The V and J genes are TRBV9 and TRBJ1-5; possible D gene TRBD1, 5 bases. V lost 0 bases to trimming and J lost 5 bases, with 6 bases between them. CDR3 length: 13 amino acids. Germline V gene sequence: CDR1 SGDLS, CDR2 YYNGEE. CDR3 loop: CASSVEGDQPQHF. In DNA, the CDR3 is TGTGCCAGCAGCGTAGAAGGGGATCAGCCCCAGCATTTT.

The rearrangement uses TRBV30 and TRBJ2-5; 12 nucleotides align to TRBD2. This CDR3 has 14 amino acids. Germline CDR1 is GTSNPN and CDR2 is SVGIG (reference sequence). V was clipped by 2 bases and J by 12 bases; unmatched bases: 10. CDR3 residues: CAWSIELAGGSEYF. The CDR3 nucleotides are TGTGCCTGGAGTATAGAACTAGCGGGGGGCTCGGAGTACTTC.

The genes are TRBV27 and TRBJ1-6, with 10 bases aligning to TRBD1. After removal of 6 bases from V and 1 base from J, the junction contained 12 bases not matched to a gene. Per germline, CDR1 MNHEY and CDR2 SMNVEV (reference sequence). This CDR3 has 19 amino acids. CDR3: CASRPGTGVILSYNSPLHF. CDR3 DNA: TGTGCCAGCAGACCCGGGACAGGGGTCATCCTATCCTATAATTCACCCCTCCACTTT.

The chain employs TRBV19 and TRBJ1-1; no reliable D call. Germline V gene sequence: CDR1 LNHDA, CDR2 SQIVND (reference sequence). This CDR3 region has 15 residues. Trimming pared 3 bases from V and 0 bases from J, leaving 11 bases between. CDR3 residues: CASSIEGRLNTEAFF. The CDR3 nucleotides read TGTGCCAGTAGTATCGAAGGCAGGTTGAACACTGAAGCTTTCTTT.

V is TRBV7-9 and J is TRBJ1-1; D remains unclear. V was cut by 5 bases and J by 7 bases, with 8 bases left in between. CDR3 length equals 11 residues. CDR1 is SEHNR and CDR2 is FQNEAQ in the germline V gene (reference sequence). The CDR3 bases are TGTGCCAGCAGCCCCCGAGTTGAAGCTTTCTTT. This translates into CASSPRVEAFF.

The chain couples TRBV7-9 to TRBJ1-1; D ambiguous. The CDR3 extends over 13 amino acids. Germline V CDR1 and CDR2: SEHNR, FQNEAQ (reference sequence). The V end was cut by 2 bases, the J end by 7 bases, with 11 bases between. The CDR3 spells CASSLSGINEAFF. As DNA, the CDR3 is TGTGCCAGCAGCTTATCGGGGATTAATGAAGCTTTCTTT.

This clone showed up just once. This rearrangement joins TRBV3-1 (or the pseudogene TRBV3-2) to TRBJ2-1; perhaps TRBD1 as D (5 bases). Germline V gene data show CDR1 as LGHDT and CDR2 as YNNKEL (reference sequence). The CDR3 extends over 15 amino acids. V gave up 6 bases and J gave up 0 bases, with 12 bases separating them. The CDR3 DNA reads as TGTGCCAGCAGAAATGGGGCTAGCTCCTACAATGAGCAGTTCTTC. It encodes CASRNGASSYNEQFF.

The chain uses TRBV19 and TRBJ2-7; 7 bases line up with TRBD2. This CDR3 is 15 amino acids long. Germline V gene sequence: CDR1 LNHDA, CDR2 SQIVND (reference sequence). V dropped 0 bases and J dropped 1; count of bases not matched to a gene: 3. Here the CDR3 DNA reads TGTGCCAGTAGTATAGAGCGGGGGAAGTCCTACGAGCAGTACTTC. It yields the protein CASSIERGKSYEQYF.

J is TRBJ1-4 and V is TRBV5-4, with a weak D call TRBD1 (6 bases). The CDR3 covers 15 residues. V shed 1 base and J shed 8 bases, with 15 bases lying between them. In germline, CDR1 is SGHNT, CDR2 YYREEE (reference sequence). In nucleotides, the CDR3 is TGTGCCAGCAGCTTGAGGGGGGGGCACGAAGAAAAACTGTTTTTT. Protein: CASSLRGGHEEKLFF.

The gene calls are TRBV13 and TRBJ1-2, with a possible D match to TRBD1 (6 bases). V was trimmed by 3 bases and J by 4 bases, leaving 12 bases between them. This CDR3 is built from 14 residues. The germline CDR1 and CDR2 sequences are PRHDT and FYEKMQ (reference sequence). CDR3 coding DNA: TGTGCCAGCAGCTTGGACAGAAATCTCTATGGCTACACCTTC. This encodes CASSLDRNLYGYTF.

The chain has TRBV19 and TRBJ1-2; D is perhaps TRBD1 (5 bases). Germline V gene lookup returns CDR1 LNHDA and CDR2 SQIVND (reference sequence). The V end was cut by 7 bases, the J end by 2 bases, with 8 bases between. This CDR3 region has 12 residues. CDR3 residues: CASNPGNYGYTF. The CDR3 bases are TGTGCCAGTAATCCAGGGAACTATGGCTACACCTTC.

The CDR3 spells CASSADRGRAGYTF. Here the CDR3 DNA reads TGCGCCAGCAGCGCCGACAGGGGACGGGCTGGCTACACCTTC. The chain carries TRBV5-1 and TRBJ1-2; 8 bases line up with TRBD1. Germline CDR1 SGHRS, CDR2 YFSETQ. The V and J ends lost 4 bases and 7 bases, in that order; junction bases with no gene match: 9. This CDR3 is built from 14 residues.

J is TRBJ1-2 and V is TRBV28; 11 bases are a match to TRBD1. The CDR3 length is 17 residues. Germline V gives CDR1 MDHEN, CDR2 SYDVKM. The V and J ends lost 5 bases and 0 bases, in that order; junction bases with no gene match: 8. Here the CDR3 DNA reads TGTGCCAGCAGTAGGGACAGGGGGGACTTAGCTAACTATGGCTACACCTTC. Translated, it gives CASSRDRGDLANYGYTF.

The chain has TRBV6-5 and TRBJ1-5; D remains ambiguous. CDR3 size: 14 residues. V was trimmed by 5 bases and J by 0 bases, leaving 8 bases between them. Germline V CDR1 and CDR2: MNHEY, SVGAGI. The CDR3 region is CASSLRFSNQPQHF. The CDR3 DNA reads TGTGCCAGCAGTCTAAGATTTAGCAATCAGCCCCAGCATTTT.